Each of the 17 T cell receptor beta chains below was sequenced from the same sample in a study of CD8+CD57+ T cells in acquired aplastic anemia (dated by TCRdb to 2017 to 2018). The patients picked for sequencing were ones in whom flow cytometry had shown an expansion of CD8+CD57+ cells. The run used an Illumina HiSeq 2000. TCR beta VDJ combination and CDR3 sequence profiling used genomic DNA as the template. TCRdb trimmed the raw reads at Q25, called clones with MiXCR and kept productive beta chains. Every entry covers one CDR3 protein and lists the most common genes and DNA from its rows. Recorded for this sample are approximately 250,000 distinct CDR3 sequences; approximately 82% of them occurred a single time. About two fifths of the sample is held by the ten biggest clonotypes. Source material: sorted CD4+, CD8+, or CD8+CD57+ T cells (not recorded which) from PBMCs. Receptors were obtained from a human donor with aplastic anemia.

The sample holds a few counts of this clonotype. This sequence joins TRBV19 and TRBJ2-1; D perhaps matches TRBD1 (6 bases). This CDR3 region has 15 residues. V dropped 2 bases and J dropped 4 bases, with 12 bases sitting between them. The germline V gene encodes CDR1 LNHDA and CDR2 SQIVND (reference sequence). CDR3 loop: CASSINRAIYNEQFF. CDR3 coding DNA: TGTGCCAGTAGTATAAACAGGGCTATTTACAATGAGCAGTTCTTC.

The chain couples TRBV7-6 to TRBJ2-6; 7 bases fit TRBD2. Germline loops: CDR1 SGHVS, CDR2 FNYEAQ. V lost 1 base to trimming and J lost 9 bases; unmatched junction nucleotides: 12. CDR3 length: 17 residues. CDR3: CASSLGTGGTYNNVLTF. The DNA of the CDR3 is TGTGCCAGCAGCTTAGGTACGGGGGGAACCTACAACAACGTCCTGACTTTC.

This clonotype appeared a few times. The chain joins TRBV3-1 to TRBJ1-2, with D perhaps matching TRBD1 (6 bases). The CDR3 has 16 amino acids. The germline gives CDR1 LGHDT, CDR2 YNNKEL (reference sequence). V was cut by 1 base and J by 5 bases, with 17 bases left in between. CDR3 loop: CASSQAMAGDFYGYTF. DNA for the CDR3: TGTGCCAGCAGCCAAGCCATGGCAGGGGATTTTTATGGCTACACCTTC.

This chain joins TRBV5-5 and TRBJ2-7; 11 bases map to TRBD2. The CDR3 sequence is 15 residues long. From germline, CDR1 is SGHKS and CDR2 YYEKEE (reference sequence). V shed 2 bases and J 9 bases; nucleotides not matched to a gene: 10. This CDR3 reads CASSLTSGGLSGQYV. In nucleotides, the CDR3 is TGTGCCAGCAGCTTAACTAGCGGGGGTTTGAGTGGGCAGTACGTC.

A remark on this clonotype: This CDR3 fails to terminate in the conserved phenylalanine or tryptophan, so it likely reflects a read error. Because the CDR3's place on the DNA is in doubt, the DNA is left out and the CDR3 is given as listed by TCRdb. CDR3: CASGLAGTVQHYV. V gene TRBV9 combines with J gene TRBJ2-3; the DNA was not used to check the table's D call, TRBD1. Germline loops: CDR1 SGDLS, CDR2 YYNGEE. Termini included, the CDR3 measures 13 amino acids.

This chain uses TRBV7-2 with TRBJ2-3; 12 bases fit TRBD2. J was trimmed by 1 base and V by 7 bases; bases with no gene match: 6. CDR3 length: 16 residues. In germline, CDR1 is SGHTA, CDR2 FQGNSA. CDR3 nucleotide sequence: TGTGCCAGCACCTCTAGCGGGGGGGTAGGCACAGATACGCAGTATTTT. Translating it yields CASTSSGGVGTDTQYF.

This chain uses TRBV2 with TRBJ2-7; D uncertain. In germline, CDR1 is SNHLY, CDR2 FYNNEI. The CDR3 contains 13 residues. Trimming stripped 0 bases from V and 4 bases from J, with 7 bases between. This CDR3 reads CASSEAGPYEQYF. Here the CDR3 DNA reads TGTGCCAGCAGTGAAGCAGGGCCGTACGAGCAGTACTTC.

The chain carries TRBV5-1 and TRBJ2-3; 7 bases line up with TRBD2. The CDR3 is 15 residues long. With 0 bases clipped from V and 5 bases from J, the junction kept 6 bases outside the gene matches. Germline-derived CDR1 and CDR2 are SGHRS and YFSETQ. CDR3 bases: TGCGCCAGCAGCTTGGAGGGACTAAACGGAGATACGCAGTATTTT. Residues: CASSLEGLNGDTQYF.

The rearrangement uses TRBV7-9 and TRBJ2-4; tentatively, D is TRBD1 or TRBD2 (5 bases each). This CDR3 is 18 amino acids long. Looked up from germline, CDR1 is SEHNR and CDR2 is FQNEAQ (reference sequence). Trimming cost V 0 bases and J 7 bases, with 22 bases left between them. In nucleotides, the CDR3 is TGTGCCAGCAGCTTAGCGGGTAGCTACGGGGCCAACGTCAACATTCAGTACTTC. It specifies CASSLAGSYGANVNIQYF. Full variable domain (rest looked up from reference TRBV7-9 and TRBJ2-4): DTGVSQNPRHKITKRGQNVTFRCDPISEHNRLYWYRQTLGQGPEFLTYFQNEAQLEKSRLLSDRFSAERPKGSFSTLEIQRTEQGDSAMYLCASSLAGSYGANVNIQYFGAGTRLSVL.

Comments on this clonotype: A junction end diverges from the germline sequence, so it may reflect a read error. The rearrangement joins TRBV19 to TRBJ1-1; 7 nucleotides align to TRBD1. CDR1 and CDR2 from the germline V gene are LNHDA and SQIVND (reference sequence). The CDR3 extends over 15 amino acids. Written as DNA, the CDR3 is TGTGCCAGCAGCTTAGCTCTGACAGGGTACACTGAAGATTTCTTT. It specifies CASSLALTGYTEDFF.

For this clonotype: The missing conserved phenylalanine or tryptophan at the end of this CDR3 makes a read error likely. The DNA is left out, because the CDR3 cannot be placed on it with certainty; the CDR3 is given as TCRdb lists it. This chain joins TRBV15 and TRBJ2-1; TRBD2 is taken as the D call from the table, unchecked against the DNA. The CDR3 is 16 residues long, ends included. CDR1 LNHNV and CDR2 YYDKDF come from the germline V gene (reference sequence). CDR3 region: CASSRDSRGDYIRRFS.

This clonotype was counted a single time. The conserved closing phenylalanine or tryptophan is absent in this CDR3, likely reflecting a read error. The limits of the CDR3 on the DNA are not certain, so only TCRdb's listed CDR3 is given. The rearrangement joins TRBV2 to TRBJ1-2; TRBD1, as called in the table, went unchecked against the DNA. The CDR3 spans 15 amino acids, including both terminal residues. Germline V gene data show CDR1 as SNHLY and CDR2 as FYNNEI. The CDR3 sequence: CASSDAGIHEQFFAP.

This chain connects TRBV6-4 to TRBJ2-2; D unresolved. The length of the CDR3 is 14 residues. Germline CDR1 is MRHNA and CDR2 is SNTAGT. The V end lost 2 bases, the J end lost 4 bases, and 8 bases lay between the germline ends. DNA of the CDR3: TGTGCCAGCAGTGACGGAGAAAGCACCGGGGAGCTGTTTTTT. Amino acid sequence: CASSDGESTGELFF.

The chain uses TRBV7-9 and TRBJ1-2; D may be TRBD1 (6 bases). The germline CDR1 and CDR2 sequences are SEHNR and FQNEAQ (reference sequence). V lost 7 bases to trimming and J lost 10 bases, with 28 bases between them. The CDR3 has 16 residues. This CDR3 is CASNPDRGSYEQYYTF. The CDR3 DNA reads as TGTGCCAGCAACCCGGACAGAGGCTCCTACGAGCAGTACTACACCTTC.

A word on this clonotype: Given the absence of the conserved phenylalanine or tryptophan at the CDR3 end, a read error is likely. Because the CDR3's place on the DNA is in doubt, the DNA is left out and the CDR3 is given as listed by TCRdb. The V gene is TRBV7-9, the J gene TRBJ2-3; the D call in the table, TRBD2, was not verified against the DNA. The length of the CDR3 is 13 amino acids, counting both ends. Per germline, CDR1 SEHNR and CDR2 FQNEAQ (reference sequence). CDR3 sequence: CASSFERSGRSDV.

The chain employs TRBV7-9 and TRBJ1-2; D is unclear. The germline V gene encodes CDR1 SEHNR and CDR2 FQNEAQ (reference sequence). Trimming pared 5 bases from V and 1 base from J, leaving 14 bases between. The length of the CDR3 is 15 residues. DNA for the CDR3: TGTGCCAGCAGCCTCAGAGGGTCCGGTAACTATGGCTACACCTTC. Amino acid sequence: CASSLRGSGNYGYTF.

On this clonotype itself: A much bigger clone sits one base away, suggesting this may be a read error. The CDR3 sequence: CATLAGGTETLFF. CDR3 nucleotides: TGTGCCACCTTGGCAGGGGGCACCGAGACGCTGTTTTTT. This chain uses TRBV2 with TRBJ2-2, with 8 bases identical to TRBD1. CDR1 and CDR2 from the germline V gene are SNHLY and FYNNEI. J was trimmed by 13 bases and V by 10 bases; bases with no gene match: 14. CDR3 size: 13 residues.